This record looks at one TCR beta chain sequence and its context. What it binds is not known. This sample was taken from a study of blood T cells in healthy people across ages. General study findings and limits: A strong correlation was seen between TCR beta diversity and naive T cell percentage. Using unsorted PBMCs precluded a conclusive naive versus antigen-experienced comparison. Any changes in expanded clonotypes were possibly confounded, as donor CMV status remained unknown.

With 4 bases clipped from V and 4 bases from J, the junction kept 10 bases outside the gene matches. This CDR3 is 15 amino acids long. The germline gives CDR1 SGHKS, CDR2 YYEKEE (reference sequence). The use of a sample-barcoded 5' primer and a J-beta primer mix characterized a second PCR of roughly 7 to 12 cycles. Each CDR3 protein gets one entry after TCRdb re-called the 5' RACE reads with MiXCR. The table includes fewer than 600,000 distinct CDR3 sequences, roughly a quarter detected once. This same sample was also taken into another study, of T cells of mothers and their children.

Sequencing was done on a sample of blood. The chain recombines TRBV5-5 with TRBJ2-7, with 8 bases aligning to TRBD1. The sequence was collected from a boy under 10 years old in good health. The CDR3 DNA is TGTGCCAGCAGCCGAGGAGGGACAGGTCTTTACGAGCAGTACTTC. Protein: CASSRGGTGLYEQYF.